The 5 T cell receptor beta chains below were found in one sample sequenced in a study of cytomegalovirus exposure and HLA in healthy donors. This PCR relied on a set of 60 Vbeta primers and 13 Jbeta primers. Clones were sequenced by immunoSEQ multiplex PCR, and TCRdb holds only the in-frame ones, with some missing. In the table there are some 130,000 clones, 80% of which are singletons. Sequencing was done on a sample of PBMCs. These receptors originate from a man between 25 and 39 years old in good health and CMV-seronegative.

The chain links TRBV28 to TRBJ2-2; 14 bases agree with TRBD2. Looked up from germline, CDR1 is MDHEN and CDR2 is SYDVKM. CDR3 length equals 18 residues. After removal of 6 bases from V and 3 bases from J, the junction contained 9 bases not matched to a gene. This chain's CDR3 is CASSSGTSGRVDTGELFF. The CDR3 DNA reads as TGTGCCAGCAGCTCCGGGACTAGCGGGAGAGTTGACACCGGGGAGCTGTTTTTT.

This clone was found once. Germline and junction disagree at one end, which may indicate a read error. CDR3 nucleotides: TGTGCCAGCAGTGAATTCGGTACAGACTATGGCTACCCCTTC. It encodes CASSEFGTDYGYPF. The rearrangement links TRBV25-1 to TRBJ1-2; no firm D call. Germline CDR1 reads MGHDK; CDR2 reads SYGVNS. The CDR3 runs 14 residues.

DNA of the CDR3: TGTGCCAGCAGCGTAGAGGTAGGGGGCAGCTCCTACGAGCAGTACTTC. The encoded protein is CASSVEVGGSSYEQYF. The rearrangement uses TRBV9 and TRBJ2-7; 7 nucleotides align to TRBD1. J was trimmed by 0 bases and V by 0 bases; bases with no gene match: 6. This CDR3 spans 16 amino acids. The germline V gene encodes CDR1 SGDLS and CDR2 YYNGEE. The whole variable domain, remainder taken from reference TRBV9 and TRBJ2-7, is DSGVTQTPKHLITATGQRVTLRCSPRSGDLSVYWYQQSLDQGLQFLIQYYNGEERAKGNILERFSAQQFPDLHSELNLSSLELGDSALYFCASSVEVGGSSYEQYFGPGTRLTVT.

The V and J genes are TRBV7-9 and TRBJ1-1; D remains ambiguous. V lost 2 bases and J 5 bases, leaving 12 bases between the germline ends. Germline CDR1 reads SEHNR; CDR2 reads FQNEAQ (reference sequence). The CDR3 spans 14 residues. CDR3 coding DNA: TGTGCCAGCAGCTTAAACCTGGCGGGGACTGAAGCTTTCTTT. Encoded protein: CASSLNLAGTEAFF.

This clone was observed a single time. The chain links TRBV21-1 to TRBJ2-2; the table's D call TRBD2 went unverified against the DNA. TRBV21-1 constitutes a pseudogene. There are 16 residues in the CDR3. The CDR3 protein is CASSKPSAGGVGELFF. The CDR3 nucleotides read TGTGCCAGCAGCAAACCTTCGGCGGGAGGAGTCGGGGAGCTGTTTTTT.